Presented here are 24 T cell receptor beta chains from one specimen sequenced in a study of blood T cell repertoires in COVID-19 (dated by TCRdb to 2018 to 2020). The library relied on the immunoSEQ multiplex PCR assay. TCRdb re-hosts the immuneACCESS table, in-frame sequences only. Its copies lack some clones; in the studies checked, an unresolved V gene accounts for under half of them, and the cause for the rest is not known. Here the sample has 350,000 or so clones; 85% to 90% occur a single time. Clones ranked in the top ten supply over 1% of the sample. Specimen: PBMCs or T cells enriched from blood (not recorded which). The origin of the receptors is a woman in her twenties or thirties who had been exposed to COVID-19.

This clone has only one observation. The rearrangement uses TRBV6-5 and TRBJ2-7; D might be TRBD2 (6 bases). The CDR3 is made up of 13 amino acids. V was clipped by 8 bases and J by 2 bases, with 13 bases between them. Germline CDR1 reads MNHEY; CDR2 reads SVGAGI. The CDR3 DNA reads TGTGCCAGCCACCCGGGGGACGCCTACGAGCAGTACTTC. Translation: CASHPGDAYEQYF.

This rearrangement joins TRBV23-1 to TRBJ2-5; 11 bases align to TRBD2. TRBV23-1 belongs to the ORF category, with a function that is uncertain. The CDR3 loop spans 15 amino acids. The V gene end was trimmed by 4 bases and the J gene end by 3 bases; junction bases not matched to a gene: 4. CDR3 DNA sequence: TGCGCCAGCAGTCCGCCGACTAGCGGGGAAGAGACCCAGTACTTC. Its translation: CASSPPTSGEETQYF.

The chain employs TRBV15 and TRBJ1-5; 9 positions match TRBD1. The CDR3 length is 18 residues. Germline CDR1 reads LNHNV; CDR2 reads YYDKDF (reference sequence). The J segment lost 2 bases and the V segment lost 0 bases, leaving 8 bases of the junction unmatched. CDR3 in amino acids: CATSRDQTGGFGNQPQHF. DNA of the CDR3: TGTGCCACCAGCAGAGATCAGACAGGGGGGTTCGGCAATCAGCCCCAGCATTTT.

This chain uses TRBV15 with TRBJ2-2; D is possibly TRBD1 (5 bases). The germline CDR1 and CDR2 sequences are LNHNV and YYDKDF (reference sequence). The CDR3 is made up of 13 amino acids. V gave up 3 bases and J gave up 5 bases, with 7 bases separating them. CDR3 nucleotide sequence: TGTGCCACCAGCAGCAGGGTAACCGGGGAGCTGTTTTTT. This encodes CATSSRVTGELFF. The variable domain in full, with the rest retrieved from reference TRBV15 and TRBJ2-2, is DAMVIQNPRYQVTQFGKPVTLSCSQTLNHNVMYWYQQKSSQAPKLLFHYYDKDFNNEADTPDNFQSRRPNTSFCFLDIRSPGLGDTAMYLCATSSRVTGELFFGEGSRLTVL.

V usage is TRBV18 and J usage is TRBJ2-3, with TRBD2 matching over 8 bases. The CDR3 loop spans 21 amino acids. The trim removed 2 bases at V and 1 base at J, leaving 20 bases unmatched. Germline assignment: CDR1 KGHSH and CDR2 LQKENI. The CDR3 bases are TGTGCCAGCTCACCAAAAGTAGGAGCGGGAGTGTTCCGTATCGGCACAGATACGCAGTATTTT. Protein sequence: CASSPKVGAGVFRIGTDTQYF.

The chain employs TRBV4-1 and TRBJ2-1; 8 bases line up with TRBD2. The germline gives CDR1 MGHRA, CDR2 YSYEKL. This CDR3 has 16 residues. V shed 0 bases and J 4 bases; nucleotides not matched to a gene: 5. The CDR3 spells CASSQDSGGGYNEQFF. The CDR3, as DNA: TGCGCCAGCAGCCAAGACTCGGGAGGGGGGTACAATGAGCAGTTCTTC.

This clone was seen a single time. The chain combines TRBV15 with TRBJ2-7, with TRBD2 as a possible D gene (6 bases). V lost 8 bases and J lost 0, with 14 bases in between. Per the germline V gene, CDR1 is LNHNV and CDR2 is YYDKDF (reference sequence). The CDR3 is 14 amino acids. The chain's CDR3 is CATSLGGDSYEQYF. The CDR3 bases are TGTGCCACCTCCCTAGGAGGGGACTCCTACGAGCAGTACTTC.

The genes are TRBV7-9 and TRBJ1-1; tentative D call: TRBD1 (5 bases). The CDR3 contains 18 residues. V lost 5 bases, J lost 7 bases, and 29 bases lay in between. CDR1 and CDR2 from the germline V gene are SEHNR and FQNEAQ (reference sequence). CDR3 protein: CASSAPGHQLSPRGEAFF. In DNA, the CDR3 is TGTGCCAGCAGCGCGCCCGGACACCAACTATCCCCAAGGGGTGAAGCTTTCTTT.

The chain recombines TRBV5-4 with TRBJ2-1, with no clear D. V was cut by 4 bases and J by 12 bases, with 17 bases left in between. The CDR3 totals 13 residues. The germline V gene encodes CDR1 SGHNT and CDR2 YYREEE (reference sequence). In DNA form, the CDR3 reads TGTGCCAGCAGCACTCCAGGCTCCAGACCGCAGTTCTTC. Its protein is CASSTPGSRPQFF.

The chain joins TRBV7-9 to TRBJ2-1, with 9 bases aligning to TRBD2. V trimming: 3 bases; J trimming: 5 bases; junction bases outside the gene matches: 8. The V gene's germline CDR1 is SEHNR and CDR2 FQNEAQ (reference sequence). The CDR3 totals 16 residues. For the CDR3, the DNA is TGTGCCAGCAGCTTCCTTGGTAGCGGGAGAAACAATGAGCAGTTCTTC. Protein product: CASSFLGSGRNNEQFF.

For the CDR3, the DNA is TGTGCCAGCAGTTTGGGGACAGGCCTCTCCGAGCAGTACTTC. Translation: CASSLGTGLSEQYF. This chain connects TRBV28 to TRBJ2-7; 8 bases agree with TRBD1. The trim removed 3 bases at V and 6 bases at J, leaving 7 bases unmatched. The CDR3 sequence is 14 residues long. Per the germline V gene, CDR1 is MDHEN and CDR2 is SYDVKM.

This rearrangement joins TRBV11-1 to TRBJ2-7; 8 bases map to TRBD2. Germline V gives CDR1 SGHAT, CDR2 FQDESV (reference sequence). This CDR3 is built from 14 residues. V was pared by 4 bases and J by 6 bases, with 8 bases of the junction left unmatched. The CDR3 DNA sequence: TGTGCCAGCAGCTCTGGGACTAGTCATGGCGAGCAGTACTTC. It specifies CASSSGTSHGEQYF. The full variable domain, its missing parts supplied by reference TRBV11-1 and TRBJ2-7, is EAEVAQSPRYKITEKSQAVAFWCDPISGHATLYWYRQILGQGPELLVQFQDESVVDDSQLPKDRFSAERLKGVDSTLKIQPAELGDSAMYLCASSSGTSHGEQYFGPGTRLTVT.

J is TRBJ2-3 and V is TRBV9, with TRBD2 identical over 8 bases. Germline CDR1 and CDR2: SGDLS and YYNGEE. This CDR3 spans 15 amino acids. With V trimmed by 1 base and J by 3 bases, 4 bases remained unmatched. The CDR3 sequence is CASSVITSGTDTQYF. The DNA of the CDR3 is TGTGCCAGCAGCGTAATAACTAGCGGAACAGATACGCAGTATTTT.

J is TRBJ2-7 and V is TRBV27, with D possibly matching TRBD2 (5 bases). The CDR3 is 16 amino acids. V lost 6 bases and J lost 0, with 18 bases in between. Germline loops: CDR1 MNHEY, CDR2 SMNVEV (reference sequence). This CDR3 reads CASSRLGVGNSYEQYF. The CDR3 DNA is TGTGCCAGCAGCCGATTGGGAGTAGGGAACTCCTACGAGCAGTACTTC.

DNA for the CDR3: TGTGCCTGGAGTGTAATAGGAGGGAACACCATATATTTT. Amino acid sequence: CAWSVIGGNTIYF. The chain links TRBV30 to TRBJ1-3, with D hard to call. Trimming left V 0 bases short and J 7 bases short, with 10 bases between. Germline V gene sequence: CDR1 GTSNPN, CDR2 SVGIG (reference sequence). This CDR3 has 13 residues. The full variable domain, in which reference TRBV30 and TRBJ1-3 provide the parts outside the CDR3, is SQTIHQWPATLVQPVGSPLSLECTVEGTSNPNLYWYRQAAGRGLQLLFYSVGIGQISSEVPQNLSASRPQDRQFILSSKKLLLSDSGFYLCAWSVIGGNTIYFGEGSWLTVV.

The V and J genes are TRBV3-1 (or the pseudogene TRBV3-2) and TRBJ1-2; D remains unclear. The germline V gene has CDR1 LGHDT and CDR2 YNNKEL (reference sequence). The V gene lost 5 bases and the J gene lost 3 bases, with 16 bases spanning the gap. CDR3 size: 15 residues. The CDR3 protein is CASSTRGRAHYGYTF. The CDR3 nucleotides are TGTGCCAGCAGCACCCGCGGGAGGGCGCACTATGGCTACACCTTC.

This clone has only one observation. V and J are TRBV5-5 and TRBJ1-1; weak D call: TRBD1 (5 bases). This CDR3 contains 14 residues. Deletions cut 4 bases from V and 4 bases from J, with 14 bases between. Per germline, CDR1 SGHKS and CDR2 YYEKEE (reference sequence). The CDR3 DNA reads TGTGCCAGCAGCCGTCAGGGTGGTGGCACTGAAGCTTTCTTT. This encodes CASSRQGGGTEAFF.

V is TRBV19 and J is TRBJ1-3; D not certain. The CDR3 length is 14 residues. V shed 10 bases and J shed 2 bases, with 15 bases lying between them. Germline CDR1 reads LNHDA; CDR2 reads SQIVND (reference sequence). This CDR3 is CATRPGSTGNTIYF. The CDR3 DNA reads TGTGCCACACGTCCCGGTAGCACTGGAAACACCATATATTTT. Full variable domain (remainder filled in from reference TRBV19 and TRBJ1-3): DGGITQSPKYLFRKEGQNVTLSCEQNLNHDAMYWYRQDPGQGLRLIYYSQIVNDFQKGDIAEGYSVSREKKESFPLTVTSAQKNPTAFYLCATRPGSTGNTIYFGEGSWLTVV.

CDR3 sequence: CASSDGGNFGYGYTF. In DNA form, the CDR3 reads TGTGCCAGCAGTGACGGAGGGAACTTTGGCTATGGCTACACCTTC. V and J are TRBV2 and TRBJ1-2; D ambiguous. V was clipped by 3 bases and J by 4 bases, with 15 bases between them. CDR1 SNHLY and CDR2 FYNNEI come from the germline V gene. The CDR3 length is 15 residues.

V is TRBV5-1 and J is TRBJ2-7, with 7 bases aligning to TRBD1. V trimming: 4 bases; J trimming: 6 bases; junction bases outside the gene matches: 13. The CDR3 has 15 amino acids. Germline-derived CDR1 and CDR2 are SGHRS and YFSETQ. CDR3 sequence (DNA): TGCGCCAGCAGCACGTCGACAGGGTCTATTGTCGAGCAGTACTTC. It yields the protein CASSTSTGSIVEQYF.

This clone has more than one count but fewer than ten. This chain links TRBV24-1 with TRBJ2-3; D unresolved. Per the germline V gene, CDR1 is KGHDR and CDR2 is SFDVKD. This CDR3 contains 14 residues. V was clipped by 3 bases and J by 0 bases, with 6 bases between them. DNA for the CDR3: TGTGCCACCAGTGATAAGACTAGCACAGATACGCAGTATTTT. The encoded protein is CATSDKTSTDTQYF.

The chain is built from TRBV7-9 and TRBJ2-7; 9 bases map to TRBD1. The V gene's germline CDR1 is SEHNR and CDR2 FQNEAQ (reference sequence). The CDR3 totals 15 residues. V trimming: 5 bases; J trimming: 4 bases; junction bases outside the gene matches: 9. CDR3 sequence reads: CASSPGQGLGYEQYF. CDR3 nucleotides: TGTGCCAGCAGCCCGGGACAGGGCCTCGGTTACGAGCAGTACTTC.

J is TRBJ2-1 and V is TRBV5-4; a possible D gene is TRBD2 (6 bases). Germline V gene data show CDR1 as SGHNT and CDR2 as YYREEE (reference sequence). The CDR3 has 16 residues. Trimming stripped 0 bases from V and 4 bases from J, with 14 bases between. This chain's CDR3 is CASSLGLAFLYNEQFF. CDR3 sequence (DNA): TGTGCCAGCAGCTTGGGGCTAGCGTTTCTTTACAATGAGCAGTTCTTC.

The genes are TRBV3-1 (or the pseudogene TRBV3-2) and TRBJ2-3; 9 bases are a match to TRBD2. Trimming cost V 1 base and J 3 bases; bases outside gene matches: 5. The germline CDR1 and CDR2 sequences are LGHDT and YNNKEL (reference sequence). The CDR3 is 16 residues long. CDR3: CASSQGPGLATDTQYF. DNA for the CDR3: TGTGCCAGCAGCCAAGGACCGGGACTAGCAACAGATACGCAGTATTTT.